Following are 14 T cell receptor beta chains from one sample sequenced in a study of cytomegalovirus exposure and HLA in healthy donors. The table came from immunoSEQ multiplex PCR; TCRdb's copy has only in-frame clones and leaves some out. The repertoire holds 250,000 to 300,000 clones, with 90% as singletons. Sequenced: PBMCs. The source of these receptors is a young woman in good health and CMV-seronegative.

This clone was recorded only once. The genes are TRBV7-2 and TRBJ2-7; the D gene is possibly TRBD2 (6 bases). V shed 5 bases and J shed 2 bases, with 16 bases lying between them. Germline V gene data show CDR1 as SGHTA and CDR2 as FQGNSA. The CDR3 has 15 residues. The CDR3 loop reads CASSPEASATYEQYV. As DNA, the CDR3 is TGTGCCAGCAGCCCCGAGGCTAGCGCCACCTACGAGCAGTACGTC.

The chain employs TRBV19 and TRBJ1-5; 8 bases line up with TRBD1. CDR3 length: 16 amino acids. V gave up 3 bases and J gave up 7 bases; unmatched junction bases: 11. CDR1 is LNHDA, CDR2 SQIVND, per germline (reference sequence). CDR3 sequence reads: CASSIRGQAKRQPQHF. The CDR3 nucleotides read TGTGCCAGTAGTATTCGGGGACAGGCGAAAAGGCAGCCCCAGCATTTT.

The table lists this clone with a few counts. The V and J genes are TRBV19 and TRBJ2-2; TRBD1 matches at 7 bases. The CDR3 loop spans 14 amino acids. V shed 6 bases and J 7 bases; nucleotides not matched to a gene: 8. Germline CDR1 is LNHDA and CDR2 is SQIVND (reference sequence). The CDR3 here is CASRRQGVGGELFF. In DNA, the CDR3 is TGTGCCAGTAGACGACAGGGTGTCGGCGGGGAGCTGTTTTTT.

The chain employs TRBV6-6 and TRBJ1-6, with 10 bases that match TRBD1. V was pared by 7 bases and J by 10 bases, with 4 bases of the junction left unmatched. The germline gives CDR1 MNHNY, CDR2 SVGAGI (reference sequence). The CDR3 runs to 13 residues. CDR3 DNA: TGTGCCAGCATCACGGACAGGGGGTCACCCCTCCACTTT. This codes for CASITDRGSPLHF.

The chain employs TRBV5-6 and TRBJ2-6; D may be TRBD1 (6 bases). Germline CDR1 is SGHDT and CDR2 is YYEEEE. Trimming pared 4 bases from V and 1 base from J, leaving 21 bases between. The CDR3 is made up of 19 amino acids. CDR3 sequence (DNA): TGTGCCAGCAGCGATGTGGGTTACAGGGAAGGTTCTGGGGCCAACGTCCTGACTTTC. This translates into CASSDVGYREGSGANVLTF.

The J gene is TRBJ2-3, the V gene TRBV28; 10 bases are a match to TRBD2. The CDR3 extends over 14 amino acids. Germline lookup yields CDR1 MDHEN and CDR2 SYDVKM. V lost 5 bases and J lost 5; bases outside the gene matches: 4. CDR3 nucleotide sequence: TGTGCCAGCAGTAGCGGGGGGGCCAAAGATACGCAGTATTTT. Its protein product is CASSSGGAKDTQYF. Supplemented by reference TRBV28 and TRBJ2-3, the full variable domain reads DVKVTQSSRYLVKRTGEKVFLECVQDMDHENMFWYRQDPGLGLRLIYFSYDVKMKEKGDIPEGYSVSREKKERFSLILESASTNQTSMYLCASSSGGAKDTQYFGPGTRLTVL.

This clone came up once. The rearrangement uses TRBV27 and TRBJ2-2, with D maybe TRBD2 (7 bases). Germline CDR1 and CDR2: MNHEY and SMNVEV (reference sequence). There are 17 residues in the CDR3. Trimming pared 5 bases from V and 4 bases from J, leaving 20 bases between. The CDR3 is CASSPTGRLGGTGELFF. In DNA, the CDR3 is TGTGCCAGCAGTCCAACCGGGAGGCTAGGGGGCACCGGGGAGCTGTTTTTT.

This clone has a single count. The V call is TRBV6-6, the J call TRBJ1-5; D call uncertain. The V and J ends lost 5 bases and 2 bases respectively, with 16 bases between them. This CDR3 is built from 16 residues. Looked up from germline, CDR1 is MNHNY and CDR2 is SVGAGI (reference sequence). The CDR3 protein is CASSPTSSRGNQPQHF. The CDR3 region has the DNA TGTGCCAGCAGTCCAACTTCATCTCGGGGCAATCAGCCCCAGCATTTT.

The V and J genes are TRBV10-3 and TRBJ2-3; TRBD1 matches 8 bases. V trimming: 11 bases; J trimming: 3 bases; junction bases outside the gene matches: 7. The length of the CDR3 is 13 residues. Germline V gene data show CDR1 as ENHRY and CDR2 as SYGVKD. The CDR3 here is CASGTGDTDTQYF. The CDR3, as DNA: TGTGCCTCAGGGACAGGTGATACAGATACGCAGTATTTT.

The V call is TRBV2, the J call TRBJ2-5, with TRBD1 as a possible D gene (5 bases). Trimming took off 6 bases at V and 3 bases at J, with 14 bases between the two ends. This CDR3 spans 14 amino acids. Germline loops: CDR1 SNHLY, CDR2 FYNNEI. The CDR3 nucleotides read TGTGCCAGCAGGCTTCAGGGTGGGAAAGAGACCCAGTACTTC. This codes for CASRLQGGKETQYF.

The chain has TRBV10-1 and TRBJ1-2; 8 bases match TRBD1. With 0 bases clipped from V and 2 bases from J, the junction kept 5 bases outside the gene matches. Germline assignment: CDR1 WNHNN and CDR2 SYGVQD (reference sequence). The CDR3 totals 16 residues. In DNA form, the CDR3 reads TGCGCCAGCAGTGAGTCGCCGGGACAGGCGAACTATGGCTACACCTTC. Residues: CASSESPGQANYGYTF.

The genes are TRBV2 and TRBJ1-5, with D possibly being TRBD1 (6 bases). Germline V gene sequence: CDR1 SNHLY, CDR2 FYNNEI. The CDR3 spans 13 residues. Trimming cost V 9 bases and J 4 bases, with 13 bases left between them. The DNA for the CDR3 is TGTGCCAGTACCAGGGGCCCTAATCAGCCCCAGCATTTT. This codes for CASTRGPNQPQHF.

Only one count was recorded for this clone. The chain joins TRBV28 to TRBJ1-4; D is unresolved. Germline CDR1 reads MDHEN; CDR2 reads SYDVKM. The CDR3 contains 13 residues. The ends were cut back, 7 bases at V and 5 bases at J, with 11 bases in the middle. CDR3 sequence reads: CASTLSGNEKLFF. As DNA, the CDR3 is TGTGCCAGCACTCTAAGCGGAAATGAAAAACTGTTTTTT.

The J gene is TRBJ2-7, the V gene TRBV19; TRBD1 agrees at 8 bases. The CDR3 is 15 amino acids. Per the germline V gene, CDR1 is LNHDA and CDR2 is SQIVND (reference sequence). The V segment lost 3 bases and the J segment 0 bases; nucleotides outside the gene matches: 4. The DNA for the CDR3 is TGTGCCAGTAGTATGGGGACAGGTCCCTCCTACGAGCAGTACTTC. Residues: CASSMGTGPSYEQYF.